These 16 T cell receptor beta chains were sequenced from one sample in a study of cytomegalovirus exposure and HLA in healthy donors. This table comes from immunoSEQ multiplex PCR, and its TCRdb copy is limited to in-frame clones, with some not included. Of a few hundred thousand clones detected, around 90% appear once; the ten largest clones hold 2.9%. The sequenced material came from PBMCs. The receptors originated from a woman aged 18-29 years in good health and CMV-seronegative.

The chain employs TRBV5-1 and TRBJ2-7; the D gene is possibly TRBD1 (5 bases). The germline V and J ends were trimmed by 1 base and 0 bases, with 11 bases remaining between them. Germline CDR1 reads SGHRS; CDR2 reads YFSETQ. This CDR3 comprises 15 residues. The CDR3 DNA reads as TGCGCCAGCAGCTTGACAGGCTCCTTCTCCTACGAGCAGTACTTC. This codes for CASSLTGSFSYEQYF. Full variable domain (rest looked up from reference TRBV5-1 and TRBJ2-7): KAGVTQTPRYLIKTRGQQVTLSCSPISGHRSVSWYQQTPGQGLQFLFEYFSETQRNKGNFPGRFSGRQFSNSRSEMNVSTLELGDSALYLCASSLTGSFSYEQYFGPGTRLTVT.

The CDR3 nucleotides are TGTGCCAGTAGTATACGCGGGGAGCTGTTTTTT. Translated: CASSIRGELFF. The genes are TRBV19 and TRBJ2-2; D is unresolved. The CDR3 is made up of 11 amino acids. Germline V gene data show CDR1 as LNHDA and CDR2 as SQIVND (reference sequence). Trimming removed 2 bases from V and 7 bases from J, with 2 bases in between. The full variable domain, completed using reference TRBV19 and TRBJ2-2, is DGGITQSPKYLFRKEGQNVTLSCEQNLNHDAMYWYRQDPGQGLRLIYYSQIVNDFQKGDIAEGYSVSREKKESFPLTVTSAQKNPTAFYLCASSIRGELFFGEGSRLTVL.

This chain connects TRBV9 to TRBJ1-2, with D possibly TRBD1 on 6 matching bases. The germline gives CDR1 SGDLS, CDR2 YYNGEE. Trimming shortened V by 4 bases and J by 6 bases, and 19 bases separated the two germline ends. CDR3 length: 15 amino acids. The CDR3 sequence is CASSFTGTPSNGYTF. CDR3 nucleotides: TGTGCCAGCAGCTTCACAGGGACACCCTCAAATGGCTACACCTTC.

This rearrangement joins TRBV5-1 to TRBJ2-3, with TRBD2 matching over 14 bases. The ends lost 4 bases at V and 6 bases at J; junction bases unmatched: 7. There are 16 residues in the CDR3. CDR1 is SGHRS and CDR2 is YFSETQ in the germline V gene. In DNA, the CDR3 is TGCGCCAGCAGCAGGACTAGCGGGAGGCGTCCGGATACGCAGTATTTT. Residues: CASSRTSGRRPDTQYF.

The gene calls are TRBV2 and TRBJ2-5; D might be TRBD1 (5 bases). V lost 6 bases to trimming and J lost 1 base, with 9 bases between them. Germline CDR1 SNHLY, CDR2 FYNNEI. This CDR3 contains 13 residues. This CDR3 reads CASRLTAQETQYF. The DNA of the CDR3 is TGTGCCAGCAGGCTGACAGCCCAAGAGACCCAGTACTTC. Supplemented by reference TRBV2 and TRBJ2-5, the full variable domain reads EPEVTQTPSHQVTQMGQEVILRCVPISNHLYFYWYRQILGQKVEFLVSFYNNEISEKSEIFDDQFSVERPDGSNFTLKIRSTKLEDSAMYFCASRLTAQETQYFGPGTRLLVL.

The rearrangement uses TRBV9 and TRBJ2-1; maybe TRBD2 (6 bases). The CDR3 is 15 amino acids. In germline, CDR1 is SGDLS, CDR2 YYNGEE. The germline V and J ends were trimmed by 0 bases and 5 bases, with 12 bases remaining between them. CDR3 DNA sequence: TGTGCCAGCAGCGTAGAATGGGACTCAAACAATGAGCAGTTCTTC. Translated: CASSVEWDSNNEQFF.

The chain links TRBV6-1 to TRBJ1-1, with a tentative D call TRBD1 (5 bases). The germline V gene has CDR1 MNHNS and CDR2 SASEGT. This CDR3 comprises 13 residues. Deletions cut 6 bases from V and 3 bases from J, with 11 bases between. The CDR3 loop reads CASRLGGYTEAFF. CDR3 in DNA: TGTGCCAGCAGACTGGGGGGGTACACTGAAGCTTTCTTT.

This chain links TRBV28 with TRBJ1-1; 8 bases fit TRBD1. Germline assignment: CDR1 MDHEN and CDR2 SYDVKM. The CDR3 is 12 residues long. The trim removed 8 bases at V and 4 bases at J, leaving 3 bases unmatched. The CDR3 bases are TGTGCCAGCCGCACAGGGGGCACTGAAGCTTTCTTT. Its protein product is CASRTGGTEAFF. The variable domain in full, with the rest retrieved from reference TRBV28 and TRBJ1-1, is DVKVTQSSRYLVKRTGEKVFLECVQDMDHENMFWYRQDPGLGLRLIYFSYDVKMKEKGDIPEGYSVSREKKERFSLILESASTNQTSMYLCASRTGGTEAFFGQGTRLTVV.

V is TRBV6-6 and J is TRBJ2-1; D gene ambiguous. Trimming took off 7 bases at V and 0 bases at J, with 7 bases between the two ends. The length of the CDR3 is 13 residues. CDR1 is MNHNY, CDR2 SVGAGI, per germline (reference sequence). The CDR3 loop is CASKRSSYNEQFF. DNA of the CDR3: TGTGCCAGCAAAAGGAGCTCCTACAATGAGCAGTTCTTC.

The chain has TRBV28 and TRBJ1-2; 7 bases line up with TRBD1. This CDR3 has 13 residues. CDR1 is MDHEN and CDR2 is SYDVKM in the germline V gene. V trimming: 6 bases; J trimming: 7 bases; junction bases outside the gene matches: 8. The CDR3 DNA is TGTGCCAGCAGACCAGGAGGGGGCCTTGGCTACACCTTC. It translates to CASRPGGGLGYTF.

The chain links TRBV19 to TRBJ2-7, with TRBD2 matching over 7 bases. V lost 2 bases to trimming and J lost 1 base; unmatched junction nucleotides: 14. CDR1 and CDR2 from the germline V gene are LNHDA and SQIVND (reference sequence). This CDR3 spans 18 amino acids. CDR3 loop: CASSISPGPSGRSYEQYF. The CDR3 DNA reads TGTGCCAGTAGTATAAGTCCCGGCCCTAGCGGACGATCCTACGAGCAGTACTTC.

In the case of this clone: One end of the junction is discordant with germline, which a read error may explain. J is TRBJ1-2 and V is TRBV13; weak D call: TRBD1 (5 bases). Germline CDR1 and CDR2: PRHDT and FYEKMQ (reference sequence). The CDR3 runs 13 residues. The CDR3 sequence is CASSASQSDSRSF. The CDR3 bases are TGTGCCAGCAGCGCCTCCCAATCCGACAGCCGCTCCTTC. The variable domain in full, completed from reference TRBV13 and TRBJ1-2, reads AAGVIQSPRHLIKEKRETATLKCYPIPRHDTVYWYQQGPGQDPQFLISFYEKMQSDKGSIPDRFSAQQFSDYHSELNMSSLELGDSALYFCASSASQSDSRSFGSGTRLTVV.

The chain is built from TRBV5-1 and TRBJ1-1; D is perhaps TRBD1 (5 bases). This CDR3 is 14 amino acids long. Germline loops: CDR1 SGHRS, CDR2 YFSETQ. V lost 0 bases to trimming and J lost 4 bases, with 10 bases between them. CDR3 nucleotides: TGCGCCAGCAGCTTGGCGGGGGTGGGCACTGAAGCTTTCTTT. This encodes CASSLAGVGTEAFF.

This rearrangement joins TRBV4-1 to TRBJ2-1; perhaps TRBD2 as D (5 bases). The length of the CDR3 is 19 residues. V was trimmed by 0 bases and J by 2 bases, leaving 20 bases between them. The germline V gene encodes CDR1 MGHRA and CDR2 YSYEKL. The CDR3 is CASSQEGSGRGLPYNEQFF. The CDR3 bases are TGCGCCAGCAGCCAAGAAGGCTCGGGGAGAGGACTCCCCTACAATGAGCAGTTCTTC.

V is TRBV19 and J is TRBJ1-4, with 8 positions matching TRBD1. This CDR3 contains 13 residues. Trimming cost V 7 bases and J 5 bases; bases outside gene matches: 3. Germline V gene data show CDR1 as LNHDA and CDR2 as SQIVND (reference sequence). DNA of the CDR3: TGTGCCAGTAACAGGGGGGAAAATGAAAAACTGTTTTTT. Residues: CASNRGENEKLFF.

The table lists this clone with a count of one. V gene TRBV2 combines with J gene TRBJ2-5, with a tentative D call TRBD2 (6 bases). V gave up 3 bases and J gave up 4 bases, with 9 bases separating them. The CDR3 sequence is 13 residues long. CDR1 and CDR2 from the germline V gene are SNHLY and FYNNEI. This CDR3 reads CASSEREGETQYF. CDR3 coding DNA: TGTGCCAGCAGTGAGCGGGAAGGAGAGACCCAGTACTTC.